This T cell receptor beta chain comes out of a study of shared clonotypes between healthy human individuals. The study drew all its donors from Caucasian adults living in Nashville, Tennessee. Running of the assay took place at deep level. Clones were sequenced by immunoSEQ multiplex PCR, and TCRdb holds only the in-frame ones, with some missing. The sample records around 690,000 clones, roughly 87% being singletons. The CDR3 runs to 14 residues. V lost 1 base and J 4 bases, leaving 10 bases between the germline ends. The germline V gene has CDR1 MGHRA and CDR2 YSYEKL. Study results and limitations: Larger richness was generally estimated for naive than memory subsets.

In the case of this clone: The antigen is unknown.

The sequence was obtained from a man between 18 and 29 years old in good health. Some clones in this sample may be carry-over from other donors' samples. Sequencing was performed on memory CD8+ T cells from PBMCs. This sample's subset: CD45RO+ cells pooled with CCR7-negative TemRA cells. The chain employs TRBV4-1 and TRBJ2-5; no reliable D call. The CDR3 loop reads CASSQVTDPETQYF. The DNA of the CDR3 is TGCGCCAGCAGCCAAGTCACCGATCCAGAGACCCAGTACTTC.